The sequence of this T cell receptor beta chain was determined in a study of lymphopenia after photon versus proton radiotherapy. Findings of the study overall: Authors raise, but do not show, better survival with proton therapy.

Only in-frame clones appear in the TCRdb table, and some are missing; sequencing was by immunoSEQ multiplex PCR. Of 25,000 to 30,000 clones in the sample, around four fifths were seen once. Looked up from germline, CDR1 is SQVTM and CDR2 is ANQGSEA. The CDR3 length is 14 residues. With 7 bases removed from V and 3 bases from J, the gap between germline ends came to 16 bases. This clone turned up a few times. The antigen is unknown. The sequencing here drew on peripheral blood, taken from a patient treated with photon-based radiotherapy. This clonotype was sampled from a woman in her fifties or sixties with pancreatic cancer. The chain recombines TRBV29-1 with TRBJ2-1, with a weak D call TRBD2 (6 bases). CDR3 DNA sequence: TGCAGCGCAAACCGACCGGGGGACTACAATGAGCAGTTCTTC. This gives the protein CSANRPGDYNEQFF.